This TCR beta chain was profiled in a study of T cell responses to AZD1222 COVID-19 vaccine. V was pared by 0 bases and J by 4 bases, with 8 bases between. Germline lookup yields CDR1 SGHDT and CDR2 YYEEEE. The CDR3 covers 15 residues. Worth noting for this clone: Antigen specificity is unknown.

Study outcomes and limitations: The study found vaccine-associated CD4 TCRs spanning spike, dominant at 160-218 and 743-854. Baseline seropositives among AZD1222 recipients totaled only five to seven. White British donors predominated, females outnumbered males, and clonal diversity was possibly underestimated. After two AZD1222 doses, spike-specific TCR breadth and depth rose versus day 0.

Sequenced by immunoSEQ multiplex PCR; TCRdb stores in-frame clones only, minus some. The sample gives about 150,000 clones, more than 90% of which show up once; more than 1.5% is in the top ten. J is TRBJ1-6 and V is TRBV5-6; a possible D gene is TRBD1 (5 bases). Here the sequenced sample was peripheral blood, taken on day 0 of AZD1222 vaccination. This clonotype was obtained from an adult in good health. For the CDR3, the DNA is TGTGCCAGCAGCTTGGGGCAGGGATATAATTCACCCCTCCACTTT. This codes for CASSLGQGYNSPLHF.